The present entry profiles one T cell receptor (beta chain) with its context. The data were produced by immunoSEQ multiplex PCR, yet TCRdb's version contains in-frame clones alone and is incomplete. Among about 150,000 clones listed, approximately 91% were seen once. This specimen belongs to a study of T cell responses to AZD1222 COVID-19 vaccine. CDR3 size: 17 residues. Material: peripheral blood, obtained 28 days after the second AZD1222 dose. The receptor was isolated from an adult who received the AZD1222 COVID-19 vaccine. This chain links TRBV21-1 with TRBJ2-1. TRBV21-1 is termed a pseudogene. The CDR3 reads CASSSSRRASSYNEQFF. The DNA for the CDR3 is TGTGCCAGCAGCTCCTCCCGACGGGCGAGCTCCTACAATGAGCAGTTCTTC.